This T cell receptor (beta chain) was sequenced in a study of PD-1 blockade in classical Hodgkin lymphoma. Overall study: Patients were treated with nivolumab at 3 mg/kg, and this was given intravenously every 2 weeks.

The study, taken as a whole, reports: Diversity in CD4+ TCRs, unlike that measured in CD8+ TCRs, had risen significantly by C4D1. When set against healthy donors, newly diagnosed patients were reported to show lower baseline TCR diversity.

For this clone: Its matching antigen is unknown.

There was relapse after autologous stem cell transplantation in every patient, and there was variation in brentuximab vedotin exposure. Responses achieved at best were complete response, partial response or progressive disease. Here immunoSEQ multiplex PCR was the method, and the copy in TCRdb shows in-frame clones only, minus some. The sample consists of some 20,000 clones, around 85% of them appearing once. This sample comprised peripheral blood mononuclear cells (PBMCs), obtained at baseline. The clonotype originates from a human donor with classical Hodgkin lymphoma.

CDR3: CASSPWTSGEETQYF. The CDR3 coding sequence is TGTGCCAGTAGTCCCTGGACTAGCGGGGAGGAGACCCAGTACTTC. V usage is TRBV19 and J usage is TRBJ2-5; 12 bases fit TRBD2. The germline CDR1 and CDR2 sequences are LNHDA and SQIVND (reference sequence). V dropped 5 bases and J dropped 5; count of bases not matched to a gene: 6. The CDR3 is 15 amino acids.